The present TCR beta chain was sequenced within a study of CD8 T cells in Susac syndrome. From blood CD8+ and CD4+ T cells, TCR beta sequences were generated. The study used treatment-naive patients who had stable or active relapsing-remitting disease as multiple sclerosis controls. The length of the CDR3 is 16 residues. In germline, CDR1 is MNHEY, CDR2 SMNVEV (reference sequence). V shed 4 bases, J shed 1 base, and the junction held 7 bases outside the gene matches. Reverse transcription of about 0.5 to 1 ug RNA was carried out with random hexamers. Amplification of TCR beta CDR3 spanned 54 Vbeta and 13 Jbeta via immunoSEQ multiplex PCR. Each CDR3 protein is one row after TCRdb ran MiXCR on the immunoSEQ multiplex PCR reads. The top ten hold 0.55% to 0.7% of the sample, which has about 66,000 distinct CDR3 sequences, around 95% seen once.

The gene calls are TRBV27 and TRBJ2-5, with 9 positions matching TRBD1. The sequenced sample was CD8+ T cells from PBMCs. The sequence derives from a human donor with multiple sclerosis. CDR3 nucleotides: TGTGCCAGCAGTTCCCTTGGACAGGGGCTCCAAGAGACCCAGTACTTC. This translates into CASSSLGQGLQETQYF.